This passage covers 12 T cell receptor beta chains from one sample sequenced in a study of blood T cell repertoires in COVID-19. Generated by immunoSEQ multiplex PCR, the TCRdb table keeps only in-frame clones and is missing some. The table records approximately 160,000 clones, over 65% of them present only once. Sequenced: PBMCs or T cells enriched from blood (not recorded which). Receptors originate from a woman in her forties or fifties who had recovered from COVID-19.

V and J are TRBV6-5 and TRBJ2-5; 8 nucleotides line up with TRBD2. Germline V lookup: CDR1 MNHEY, CDR2 SVGAGI. V shed 1 base and J 3 bases; nucleotides not matched to a gene: 4. The CDR3 has 15 residues. This CDR3 reads CASSYLGLGKETQYF. The DNA for the CDR3 is TGTGCCAGCAGTTACTTGGGACTAGGGAAAGAGACCCAGTACTTC.

Only one count was recorded for this clone. The chain recombines TRBV4-2 with TRBJ1-3; D uncertain. CDR1 is LGHNA and CDR2 is YNFKEQ in the germline V gene. The germline V and J ends were trimmed by 3 bases and 2 bases, with 11 bases remaining between them. This CDR3 has 15 amino acids. DNA for the CDR3: TGTGCCAGCAGCCACCAGGAAAACCCTGGAAACACCATATATTTT. This translates into CASSHQENPGNTIYF.

The gene calls are TRBV27 and TRBJ2-1; 12 nucleotides align to TRBD2. The CDR3 totals 17 residues. In germline, CDR1 is MNHEY, CDR2 SMNVEV (reference sequence). The V segment lost 4 bases and the J segment 1 base; nucleotides outside the gene matches: 5. The CDR3 coding sequence is TGTGCCAGCAGTTCCCGACTAGCGGGGGAGTCCTACAATGAGCAGTTCTTC. Amino acid sequence: CASSSRLAGESYNEQFF.

V and J are TRBV10-2 and TRBJ1-1, with D possibly being TRBD1 (5 bases). The germline V gene encodes CDR1 WSHSY and CDR2 SAAADI. The CDR3 loop spans 15 amino acids. V was shortened by 3 bases and J by 7 bases, with 18 bases between the two germline ends. CDR3 protein: CASSDLGQGMGEAFF. The CDR3 bases are TGCGCCAGCAGTGATCTCGGGCAGGGTATGGGTGAAGCTTTCTTT.

This chain links TRBV5-1 with TRBJ2-1; 8 positions agree with TRBD1. The CDR3 extends over 15 amino acids. V dropped 0 bases and J dropped 8; count of bases not matched to a gene: 7. CDR1 and CDR2 from the germline V gene are SGHRS and YFSETQ. The CDR3 region has the DNA TGCGCCAGCAGCTTGGCCGGCAGGGGGCTCGATGAGCAGTTCTTC. This codes for CASSLAGRGLDEQFF.

The chain has TRBV5-5 and TRBJ1-1; no clear D. The CDR3 runs to 13 residues. The V end lost 3 bases, the J end lost 1 base, and 7 bases lay between the germline ends. Germline V CDR1 and CDR2: SGHKS, YYEKEE (reference sequence). DNA for the CDR3: TGTGCCAGCAGCTGGAGATGGAACACTGAAGCTTTCTTT. Protein product: CASSWRWNTEAFF.

The gene calls are TRBV7-2 and TRBJ1-6; a possible D gene is TRBD1 (5 bases). Looked up from germline, CDR1 is SGHTA and CDR2 is FQGNSA. The CDR3 runs to 14 residues. V lost 2 bases to trimming and J lost 9 bases, with 11 bases between them. CDR3 DNA: TGTGCCAGCAGCTTACAGGGCGATTTTTCACCCCTCCACTTT. Amino acids: CASSLQGDFSPLHF. The whole variable domain, filled in from reference TRBV7-2 and TRBJ1-6, reads GAGVSQSPSNKVTEKGKDVELRCDPISGHTALYWYRQSLGQGLEFLIYFQGNSAPDKSGLPSDRFSAERTGGSVSTLTIQRTQQEDSAVYLCASSLQGDFSPLHFGNGTRLTVT.

This clone has at least ten counts. The V and J genes are TRBV6-2 or TRBV6-3 and TRBJ2-7; D gene unclear. Germline V gene data show CDR1 as MNHEY and CDR2 as SVGEGT. The CDR3 spans 13 residues. V lost 2 bases, J lost 0 bases, and 5 bases lay in between. In nucleotides, the CDR3 is TGTGCCAGCAGTTACGCTAGCTCCTACGAGCAGTACGTC. Translating it yields CASSYASSYEQYV.

The chain carries TRBV5-6 and TRBJ2-7, with D uncertain. The CDR3 length is 13 residues. Trimming pared 1 base from V and 13 bases from J, leaving 18 bases between. The germline gives CDR1 SGHDT, CDR2 YYEEEE. CDR3 sequence (DNA): TGTGCCAGCAGCTTGTGGTACAACCAACCCCACTACGTC. It yields the protein CASSLWYNQPHYV.

The table lists this clone with many counts. The chain combines TRBV7-2 with TRBJ2-5, with D uncertain. This CDR3 is built from 13 residues. Germline loops: CDR1 SGHTA, CDR2 FQGNSA. V lost 1 base to trimming and J lost 2 bases, with 5 bases between them. The CDR3, as DNA: TGTGCCAGCAGCTTAGTCCCTCAAGAGACCCAGTACTTC. Translating gives CASSLVPQETQYF.

This clone was seen once. V gene TRBV28 combines with J gene TRBJ1-3; D not certain. In germline, CDR1 is MDHEN, CDR2 SYDVKM. Trimming removed 5 bases at V and 2 bases at J, with 16 bases between. The CDR3 consists of 16 residues. The CDR3 DNA reads as TGTGCCAGCAGTCATCAGACTTATAGCCCTGGAAACACCATATATTTT. Its protein is CASSHQTYSPGNTIYF.

The CDR3 region has the DNA TGCGCCAGCAGCCCCGTTAGCGGGAGGGGGAAAGAGACCCAGTACTTC. The encoded protein is CASSPVSGRGKETQYF. The chain carries TRBV5-1 and TRBJ2-5; 11 nucleotides line up with TRBD2. Germline CDR1 SGHRS, CDR2 YFSETQ. V lost 4 bases to trimming and J lost 3 bases; unmatched junction nucleotides: 8. The length of the CDR3 is 16 residues.